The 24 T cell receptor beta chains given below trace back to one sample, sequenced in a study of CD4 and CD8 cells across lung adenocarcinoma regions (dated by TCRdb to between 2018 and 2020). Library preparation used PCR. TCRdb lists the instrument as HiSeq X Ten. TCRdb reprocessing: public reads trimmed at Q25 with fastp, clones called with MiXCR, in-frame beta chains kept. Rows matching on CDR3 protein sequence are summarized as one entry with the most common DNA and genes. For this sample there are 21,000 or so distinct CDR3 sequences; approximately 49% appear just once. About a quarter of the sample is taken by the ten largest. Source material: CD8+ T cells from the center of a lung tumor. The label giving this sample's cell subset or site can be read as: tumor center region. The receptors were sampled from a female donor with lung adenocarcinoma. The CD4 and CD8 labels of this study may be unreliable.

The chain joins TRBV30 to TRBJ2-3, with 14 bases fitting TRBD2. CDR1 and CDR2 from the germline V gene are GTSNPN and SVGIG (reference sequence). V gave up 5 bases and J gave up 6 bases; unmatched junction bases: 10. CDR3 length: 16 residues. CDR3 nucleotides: TGTGCCTGGGGGACTAGCGGGGGCTTCCGGCGGGATACGCAGTATTTT. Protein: CAWGTSGGFRRDTQYF.

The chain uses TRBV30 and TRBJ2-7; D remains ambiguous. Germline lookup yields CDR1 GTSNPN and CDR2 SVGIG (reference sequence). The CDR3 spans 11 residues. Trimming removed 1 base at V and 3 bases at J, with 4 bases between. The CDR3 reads CAWSEFYEQYF. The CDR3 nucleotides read TGTGCCTGGAGTGAGTTCTACGAGCAGTACTTC.

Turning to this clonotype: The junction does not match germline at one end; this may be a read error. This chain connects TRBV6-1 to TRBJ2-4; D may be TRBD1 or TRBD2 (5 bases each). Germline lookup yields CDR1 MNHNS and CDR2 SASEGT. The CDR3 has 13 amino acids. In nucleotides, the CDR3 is TGTGCCAGGGGGCTGGGACCAAAAGACATGCAGTACTTT. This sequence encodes CARGLGPKDMQYF.

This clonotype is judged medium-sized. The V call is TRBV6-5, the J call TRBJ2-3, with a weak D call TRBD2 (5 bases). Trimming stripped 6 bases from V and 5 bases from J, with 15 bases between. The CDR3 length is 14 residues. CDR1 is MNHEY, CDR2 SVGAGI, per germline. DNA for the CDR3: TGTGCCAGCAGCCCCCTAGCCCCCGGAGATACGCAGTATTTT. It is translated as CASSPLAPGDTQYF.

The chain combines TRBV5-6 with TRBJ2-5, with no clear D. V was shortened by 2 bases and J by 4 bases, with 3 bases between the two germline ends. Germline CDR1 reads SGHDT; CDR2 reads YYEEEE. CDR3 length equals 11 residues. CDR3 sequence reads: CASSLRETQYF. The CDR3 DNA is TGTGCCAGCAGCTTAAGAGAGACCCAGTACTTC. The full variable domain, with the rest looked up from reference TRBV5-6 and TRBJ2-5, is DAGVTQSPTHLIKTRGQQVTLRCSPKSGHDTVSWYQQALGQGPQFIFQYYEEEERQRGNFPDRFSGHQFPNYSSELNVNALLLGDSALYLCASSLRETQYFGPGTRLLVL.

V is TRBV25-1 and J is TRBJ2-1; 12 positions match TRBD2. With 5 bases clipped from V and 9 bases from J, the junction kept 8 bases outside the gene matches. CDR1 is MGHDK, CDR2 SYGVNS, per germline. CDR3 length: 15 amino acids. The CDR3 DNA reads TGTGCCAGCAGTTCTAGCGGGGGGGCATTGGGTGAGCAGTTCTTC. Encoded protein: CASSSSGGALGEQFF.

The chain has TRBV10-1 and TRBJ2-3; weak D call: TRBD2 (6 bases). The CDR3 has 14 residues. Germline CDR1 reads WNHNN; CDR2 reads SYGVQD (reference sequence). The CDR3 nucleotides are TGCGCGGGGAGCGGGCGATGTGACAAAGATACGCAGTATTTT. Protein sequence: CAGSGRCDKDTQYF.

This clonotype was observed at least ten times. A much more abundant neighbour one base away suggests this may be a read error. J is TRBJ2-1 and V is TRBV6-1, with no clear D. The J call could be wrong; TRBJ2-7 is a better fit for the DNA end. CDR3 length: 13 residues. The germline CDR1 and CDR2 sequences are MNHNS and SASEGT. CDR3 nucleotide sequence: TGTGCCAGCAGAGAGACCCGATACAATGAGCAGTACTTC. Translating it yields CASRETRYNEQYF.

The CDR3 bases are TGTGCCGCTCAGTGGACGGATAACTATGGCTACACCTTC. This sequence encodes CAAQWTDNYGYTF. This chain uses TRBV10-3 with TRBJ1-2; D is unresolved. The germline V gene has CDR1 ENHRY and CDR2 SYGVKD. CDR3 size: 13 residues. V lost 11 bases and J 1 base, leaving 14 bases between the germline ends.

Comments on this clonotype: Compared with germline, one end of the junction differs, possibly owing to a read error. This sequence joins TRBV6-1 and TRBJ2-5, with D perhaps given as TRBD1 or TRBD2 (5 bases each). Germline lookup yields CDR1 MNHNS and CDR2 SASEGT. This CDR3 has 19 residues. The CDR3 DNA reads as TGTGCCAGCAGTCAAGGGGCTGTACCCGGGGCGCGTGACCCAGAGACCCAGTACTTT. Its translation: CASSQGAVPGARDPETQYF.

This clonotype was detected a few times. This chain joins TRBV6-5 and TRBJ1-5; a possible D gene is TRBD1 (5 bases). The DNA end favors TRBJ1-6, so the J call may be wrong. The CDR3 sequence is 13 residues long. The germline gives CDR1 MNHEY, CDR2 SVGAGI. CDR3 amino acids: CASSHGGDQPLHF. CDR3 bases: TGTGCCAGCAGTCACGGGGGGGATCAGCCCCTCCACTTT.

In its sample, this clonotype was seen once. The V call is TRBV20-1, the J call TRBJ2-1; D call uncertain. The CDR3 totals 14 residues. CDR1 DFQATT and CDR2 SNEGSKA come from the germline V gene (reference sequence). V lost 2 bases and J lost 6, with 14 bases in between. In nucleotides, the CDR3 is TGCAGTGCTAGACCGGTTGACCGACGCAATGAGCAGTTCTTC. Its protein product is CSARPVDRRNEQFF.

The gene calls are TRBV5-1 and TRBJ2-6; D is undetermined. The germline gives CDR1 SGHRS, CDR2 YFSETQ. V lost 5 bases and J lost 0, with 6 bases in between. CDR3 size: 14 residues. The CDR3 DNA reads TGCGCCAGCAGTGCCGGCTCTGGGGCCAACGTCCTGACTTTC. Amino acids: CASSAGSGANVLTF.

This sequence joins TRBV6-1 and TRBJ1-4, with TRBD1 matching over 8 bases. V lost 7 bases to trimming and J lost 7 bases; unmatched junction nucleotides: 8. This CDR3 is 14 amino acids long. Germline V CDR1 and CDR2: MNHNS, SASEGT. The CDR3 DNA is TGTGCCAGCACCACGACAGGGGCGGGTGAAAAACTGTTTTTT. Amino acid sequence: CASTTTGAGEKLFF.

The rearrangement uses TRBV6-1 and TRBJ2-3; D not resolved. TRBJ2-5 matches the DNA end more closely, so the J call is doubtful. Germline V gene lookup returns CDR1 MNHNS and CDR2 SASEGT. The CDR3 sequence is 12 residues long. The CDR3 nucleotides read TGTGCCAGCAGGTCTGATTCGGAGACCCAGTACTTC. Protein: CASRSDSETQYF.

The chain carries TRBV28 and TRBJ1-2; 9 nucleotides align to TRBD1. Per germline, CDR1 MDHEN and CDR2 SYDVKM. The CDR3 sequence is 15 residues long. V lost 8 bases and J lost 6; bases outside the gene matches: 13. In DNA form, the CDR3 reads TGTGCCAGCCTTCTCGACAGGGGGGAATCCAATGGCTACACCTTC. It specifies CASLLDRGESNGYTF.

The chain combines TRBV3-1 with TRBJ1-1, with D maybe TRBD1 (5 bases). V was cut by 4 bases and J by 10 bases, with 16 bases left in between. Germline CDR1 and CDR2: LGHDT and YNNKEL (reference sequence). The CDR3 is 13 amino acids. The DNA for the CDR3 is TGTGCCAGCAGCCTCCCGGGAACGAGGGGAGCTTTCTTT. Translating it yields CASSLPGTRGAFF.

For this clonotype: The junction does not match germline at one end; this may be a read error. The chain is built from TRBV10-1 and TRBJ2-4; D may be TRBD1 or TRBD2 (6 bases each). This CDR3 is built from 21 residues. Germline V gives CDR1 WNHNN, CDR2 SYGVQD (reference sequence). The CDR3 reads CASRGDLWVGIGGGGKNIQYF. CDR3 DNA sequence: TGCGCAAGCCGTGGGGATTTGTGGGTGGGGATCGGGGGCGGTGGCAAAAACATCCAGTACTTC.

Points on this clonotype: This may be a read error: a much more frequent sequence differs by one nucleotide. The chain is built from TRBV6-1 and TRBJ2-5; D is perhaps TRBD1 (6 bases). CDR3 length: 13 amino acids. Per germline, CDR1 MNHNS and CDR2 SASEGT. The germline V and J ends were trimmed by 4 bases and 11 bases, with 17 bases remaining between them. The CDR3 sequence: CASSATGYTEQYF. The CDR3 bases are TGTGCCAGCAGTGCCACAGGGTACACGGAGCAGTACTTC.

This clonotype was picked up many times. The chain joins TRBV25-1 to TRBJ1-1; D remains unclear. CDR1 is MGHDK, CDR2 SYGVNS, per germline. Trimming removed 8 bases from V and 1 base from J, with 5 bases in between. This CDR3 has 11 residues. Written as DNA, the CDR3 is TGTGCCAGCCGCGGGAACACTGAAGCTTTCTTT. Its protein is CASRGNTEAFF.

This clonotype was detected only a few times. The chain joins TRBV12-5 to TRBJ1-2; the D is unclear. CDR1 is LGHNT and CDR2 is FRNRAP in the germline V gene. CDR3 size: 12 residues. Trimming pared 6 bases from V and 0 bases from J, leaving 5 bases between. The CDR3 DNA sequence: TGTGCTAGTGGCTCATCTAACTATGGCTACACCTTC. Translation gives CASGSSNYGYTF. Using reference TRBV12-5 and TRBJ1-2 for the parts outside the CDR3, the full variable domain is DARVTQTPRHKVTEMGQEVTMRCQPILGHNTVFWYRQTMMQGLELLAYFRNRAPLDDSGMPKDRFSAEMPDATLATLKIQPSEPRDSAVYFCASGSSNYGYTFGSGTRLTVV.

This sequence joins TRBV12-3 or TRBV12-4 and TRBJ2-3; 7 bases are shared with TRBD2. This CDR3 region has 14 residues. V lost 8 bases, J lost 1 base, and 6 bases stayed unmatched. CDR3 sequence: CASVLAGGTDTQYF. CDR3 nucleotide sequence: TGTGCCAGCGTTTTGGCGGGAGGCACAGATACGCAGTATTTT.

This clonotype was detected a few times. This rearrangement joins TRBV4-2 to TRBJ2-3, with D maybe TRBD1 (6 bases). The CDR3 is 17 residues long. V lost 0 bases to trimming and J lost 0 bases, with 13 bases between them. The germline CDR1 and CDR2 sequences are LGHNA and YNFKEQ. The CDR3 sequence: CASSQDLGTPSTDTQYF. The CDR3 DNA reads TGTGCCAGCAGCCAAGACCTGGGGACACCTAGCACAGATACGCAGTATTTT.

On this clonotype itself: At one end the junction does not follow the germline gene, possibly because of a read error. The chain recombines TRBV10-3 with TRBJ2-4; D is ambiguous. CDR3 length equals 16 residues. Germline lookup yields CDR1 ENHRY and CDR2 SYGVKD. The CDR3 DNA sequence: TGTGCCATCAGCGAGCCTGGGCCGAGCGCCAGGTACACTCAGTATTTC. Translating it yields CAISEPGPSARYTQYF.